The entry that follows covers one T cell receptor beta chain sequence. Clones were read by immunoSEQ multiplex PCR, and TCRdb kept only the in-frame ones, dropping some. The profile covers 79,000 or so clones, with around 92% appearing a single time and 0.35% to 0.45% taken by the ten largest. The record originates from a study of technical replicates of blood from a few donors. V lost 5 bases to trimming and J lost 0 bases, with 14 bases between them. The CDR3 spans 16 residues. The V gene's germline CDR1 is SGHKS and CDR2 YYEKEE (reference sequence). The TCR was taken from a human donor in good health. V gene TRBV5-5 combines with J gene TRBJ2-2; unclear D gene. Sequenced input: T cells isolated from PBMCs. The CDR3 loop reads CASSSPRSSNTGELFF. The CDR3 DNA sequence: TGTGCCAGCAGTTCCCCTCGCAGTTCGAACACCGGGGAGCTGTTTTTT.